The 6 T cell receptor beta chains listed next were all sequenced from one sample in a study of blood T cell repertoires in COVID-19. Sequenced by immunoSEQ multiplex PCR; TCRdb stores in-frame clones only, minus some. The sample contains 130,000 to 150,000 clones, around 90% of which appear only once. Sequenced input: peripheral blood. The receptors stem from a man aged 65 to 85 with acute or convalescent COVID-19.

The chain is built from TRBV2 and TRBJ1-2; D is unclear. The CDR3 extends over 12 amino acids. Germline V lookup: CDR1 SNHLY, CDR2 FYNNEI. V was trimmed by 6 bases and J by 9 bases, leaving 14 bases between them. CDR3 coding DNA: TGTGCCAGCAGACCAATCAGTGGGCGCTACACCTTC. As protein: CASRPISGRYTF.

The rearrangement joins TRBV7-2 to TRBJ1-5, with TRBD1 as a possible D gene (6 bases). Per the germline V gene, CDR1 is SGHTA and CDR2 is FQGNSA. With 3 bases removed from V and 6 bases from J, the gap between germline ends came to 15 bases. The CDR3 length is 15 residues. For the CDR3, the DNA is TGTGCCAGCAGCTTTGGGGCAGGGGTCAGTCAGCCCCAGCATTTT. It yields the protein CASSFGAGVSQPQHF.

The chain joins TRBV28 to TRBJ2-7; TRBD1 agrees at 8 bases. The CDR3 covers 14 residues. Trimming at V came to 3 bases and at J to 2 bases, leaving 3 bases not matched to a gene. Looked up from germline, CDR1 is MDHEN and CDR2 is SYDVKM. The CDR3 DNA sequence: TGTGCCAGCAGTTTGGGACAGGTCACCTACGAGCAGTACTTC. Encoded protein: CASSLGQVTYEQYF. The complete variable domain, with remaining parts taken from reference TRBV28 and TRBJ2-7, reads DVKVTQSSRYLVKRTGEKVFLECVQDMDHENMFWYRQDPGLGLRLIYFSYDVKMKEKGDIPEGYSVSREKKERFSLILESASTNQTSMYLCASSLGQVTYEQYFGPGTRLTVT.

The chain joins TRBV3-1 (or the pseudogene TRBV3-2) to TRBJ1-2, with D possibly being TRBD1 (5 bases). The CDR3 has 16 residues. Between the trimmed V and J ends, which lost 1 base and 2 bases, there was a span of 14 bases. Germline lookup yields CDR1 LGHDT and CDR2 YNNKEL (reference sequence). The chain's CDR3 is CASSQGLRQSNYGYTF. CDR3 in DNA: TGTGCCAGCAGCCAAGGATTGAGACAGTCGAACTATGGCTACACCTTC.

The chain combines TRBV27 with TRBJ2-2; a possible D gene is TRBD2 (5 bases). With 6 bases removed from V and 4 bases from J, the gap between germline ends came to 18 bases. The CDR3 runs 16 residues. Germline assignment: CDR1 MNHEY and CDR2 SMNVEV (reference sequence). CDR3 loop: CASRTGLLASTGELFF. The DNA for the CDR3 is TGTGCCAGCAGGACCGGTCTTCTAGCTTCCACCGGGGAGCTGTTTTTT.

This clone was seen only a few times. V gene TRBV29-1 combines with J gene TRBJ2-6; D remains unclear. V was shortened by 7 bases and J by 1 base, with 5 bases between the two germline ends. Germline V gene sequence: CDR1 SQVTM, CDR2 ANQGSEA. There are 12 residues in the CDR3. CDR3 sequence: CSALSGANVLTF. CDR3 bases: TGCAGCGCTCTATCTGGGGCCAACGTCCTGACTTTC.